These T cell receptor beta chains were read from a single sample in a study of T cell responses to AZD1222 COVID-19 vaccine. Sequencing used immunoSEQ multiplex PCR; TCRdb keeps in-frame clones, though not all of them. The sample consists of 150,000 to 200,000 clones, just over 90% of them appearing once. The sample in question was peripheral blood, obtained 28 days after the second AZD1222 dose. These TCRs come from an adult who received the AZD1222 COVID-19 vaccine. Each CDR3 is given with its conserved first and last residue. The D gene is left open where the match is weak. Clone size, where shown, is once, few, many, or a class for clones that have expanded.

v_call	j_call	d_call	clone_size	cdr3_nt	cdr3_aa
TRBV19	TRBJ1-2	TRBD1	NA	TGTGCCAGTAGTCCACGGACAGGGGGACATGGCTACACCTTC	CASSPRTGGHGYTF
TRBV7-9	TRBJ1-6	TRBD1	once	TGTGCCAGCAGCGCGAGGACAGGGGGTAATTCACCCCTCCACTTT	CASSARTGGNSPLHF
TRBV9	TRBJ2-2	NA	NA	TGTGCCAGCAGCGTAGAGATTTCGGCGAACACCGGGGAGCTGTTTTTT	CASSVEISANTGELFF
TRBV10-1	TRBJ1-5	TRBD1	NA	TGCGCCAGCAGGCAGGGGGGCAATCAGCCCCAGCATTTT	CASRQGGNQPQHF
TRBV4-2	TRBJ1-5	NA	NA	TGTGCCAGCAGCCATCTCGCGGGGGGTTTTCAGCCCCAGCATTTT	CASSHLAGGFQPQHF
TRBV4-1	TRBJ1-5	NA	NA	TGCGCCAGCAGCCAAGATCAGGTTAGCAATCAGCCCCAGCATTTT	CASSQDQVSNQPQHF
TRBV19	TRBJ1-2	TRBD1	NA	TGTGCCAGTACCCCGACAGGGGAGAAAGGCTATGGCTACACCTTC	CASTPTGEKGYGYTF
TRBV7-8	TRBJ1-1	NA	NA	TGTGCCAGCAAGGCGTGGGGTCCTGAAGCTTTCTTT	CASKAWGPEAFF
TRBV27	TRBJ1-2	TRBD1	NA	TGTGCCAGCAGTTTAGACAGGGTTGGCTACACCTTC	CASSLDRVGYTF
TRBV2	TRBJ1-5	NA	few	TGTGCCAGCAGTGAAGTCCCGGGGATTAATAGCAATCAGCCCCAGCATTTT	CASSEVPGINSNQPQHF
TRBV5-4	TRBJ2-5	TRBD1	once	TGTGCCAGCAGCTCCGGGACAGAACAAGAGACCCAGTACTTC	CASSSGTEQETQYF
TRBV3-1/TRBV3-2	TRBJ2-2	NA	NA	TGTGCCAGCAGCCGCGGTGGGGGCGGGGAGCTGTTTTTT	CASSRGGGGELFF
TRBV6-5	TRBJ1-4	TRBD1	NA	TGTGCCAGCAGTTACACGACAGGGTCAAATGAAAAACTGTTTTTT	CASSYTTGSNEKLFF
TRBV5-1	TRBJ1-6	NA	NA	TGCGCCAGCAGCTTGGATCGGGGCAGGGCCCATTCACCCCTCCACTTT	CASSLDRGRAHSPLHF
TRBV29-1	TRBJ2-5	NA	NA	TGCAGCGTTGATTGGACAGACTTGGAGACCCAGTACTTC	CSVDWTDLETQYF
TRBV7-2	TRBJ1-6	NA	NA	TGTGCCAGCAGCTTAGTGTTTGAGGATAATTCACCCCTCCACTTT	CASSLVFEDNSPLHF
TRBV19	TRBJ2-3	TRBD1	once	TGTGCCAGTAGTAAAGGGACAGGGGATGTTGGCACAGATACGCAGTATTTT	CASSKGTGDVGTDTQYF
TRBV7-2	TRBJ2-1	TRBD1	NA	TGTGCCAGCAGCTACGACAGGGGAGTCCACAATGAGCAGTTCTTC	CASSYDRGVHNEQFF
TRBV5-1	TRBJ1-4	NA	NA	TGCGCCAGCAGCTCCACCAGGCCAGGGGCGCCTAATGAAAAACTGTTTTTT	CASSSTRPGAPNEKLFF
TRBV19	TRBJ1-1	NA	NA	TGTGCCAGGCAGACAAAATCGAACACTGAAGCTTTCTTT	CARQTKSNTEAFF
TRBV6-4	TRBJ1-5	NA	NA	TGTGCCAGCAGTGAGACAGAAAATCAGCCCCAGCATTTT	CASSETENQPQHF
TRBV5-1	TRBJ1-6	TRBD1	NA	TGCGCCAGCAGCTCGGGACAGGGAAGTTCACCCCTCCACTTT	CASSSGQGSSPLHF
TRBV5-3	TRBJ1-2	NA	NA	TGTGCCAGAAGCCCCCGGGCCCTTGAGGACTATGGCTACACCTTC	CARSPRALEDYGYTF
TRBV12-3/TRBV12-4	TRBJ2-5	NA	NA	TGTGCCAGCAGTTTAGGGGGGGAAGAGACCCAGTACTTC	CASSLGGEETQYF
TRBV5-5	TRBJ1-1	TRBD1	NA	TGTGCCAGCAGCGAGGGACAGCCTACCAGTAGGGCTTTCTTT	CASSEGQPTSRAFF
TRBV18	TRBJ1-6	TRBD1	NA	TGTGCCAGCTCATTGGGGACAGACAATTCACCCCTCCACTTT	CASSLGTDNSPLHF
TRBV7-9	TRBJ2-4	NA	NA	TGTGCCAGCAGCTTAGCGGACTCGAACATTCAGTACTTC	CASSLADSNIQYF
TRBV5-1	TRBJ1-1	NA	NA	TGCGCCAGCAGCTTGGCAATGGACACTGAAGCTTTCTTT	CASSLAMDTEAFF
TRBV6-1	TRBJ1-3	TRBD1	NA	TGTGCCAGCAGTGAATTTGACAGGGTGGCCGTTGGAAACACCATATATTTT	CASSEFDRVAVGNTIYF
TRBV5-5	TRBJ2-7	TRBD1	NA	TGTGCCAGCAGCTTGGCCCGGGGACAGGGTCTCTACGAGCAGTACTTC	CASSLARGQGLYEQYF
TRBV18	TRBJ1-2	NA	NA	TGTGCCAGCTCCCGGGCAGACAACTATGGCTACACCTTC	CASSRADNYGYTF
TRBV7-8	TRBJ1-3	NA	NA	TGTGCCAGCAGCGCGGGCCCTGAATCTGGAAACACCATATATTTT	CASSAGPESGNTIYF
TRBV7-9	TRBJ1-4	NA	NA	TGTGCCAGCAGCAGGTTACAGGGAGGGGACGAAAAACTGTTTTTT	CASSRLQGGDEKLFF
TRBV2	TRBJ2-2	NA	few	TGTGCCAGCAGTGAGGTGACTCCTGCGAACACCGGGGAGCTGTTTTTT	CASSEVTPANTGELFF
TRBV25-1	TRBJ1-1	NA	NA	TGTGCCAGCAAACGGGGCTTGAACACTGAAGCTTTCTTT	CASKRGLNTEAFF
TRBV7-9	TRBJ2-1	TRBD2	NA	TGTGCCAGCAGCTTAACGGGGGGACTCGACTCCAATGAGCAGTTCTTC	CASSLTGGLDSNEQFF
TRBV24-1	TRBJ1-3	TRBD1	NA	TGTGCCACCAGTGCGGAGAGGACAGGTCCTTTCTCTGGAAACACCATATATTTT	CATSAERTGPFSGNTIYF
TRBV11-2	TRBJ1-6	NA	NA	TGTGCCAGCAGCGCAGCTACCGGGGTCATTCTCCTCCACTTT	CASSAATGVILLHF
TRBV12-3/TRBV12-4	TRBJ1-2	NA	NA	TGTGCCAGCAGTTTATCAGATTATGGCTACACCTTC	CASSLSDYGYTF
TRBV6-2/TRBV6-3	TRBJ1-5	NA	NA	TGTGCCAGCAGTGCCGGTCCCAATCAGCCCCAGCATTTT	CASSAGPNQPQHF
TRBV6-5	TRBJ1-2	NA	NA	TGTGCCAGCAGAGGGGTCTTGACTAACTATGGCTACACCTTC	CASRGVLTNYGYTF
TRBV6-5	TRBJ1-2	NA	NA	TGTGCCAGCAGACGGGCAGGGAAGAGGGGCTACACCTTC	CASRRAGKRGYTF
TRBV3-1/TRBV3-2	TRBJ1-2	NA	NA	TGTGCCAGCAGCCAAGACGTTGGAACACACTATGGCTACACCTTC	CASSQDVGTHYGYTF
TRBV19	TRBJ1-3	NA	NA	TGTGCCAGTAATACAGGGTATGGAAACACCATATATTTT	CASNTGYGNTIYF
TRBV12-3/TRBV12-4	TRBJ1-2	NA	NA	TGTGCCAGCAGTTTCGAGGGGACCTATGGCTACACCTTC	CASSFEGTYGYTF
TRBV30	TRBJ1-5	NA	NA	TGTGCCTGGAGCACGCTCAGCAATCAGCCCCAGCATTTT	CAWSTLSNQPQHF
TRBV18	TRBJ1-1	NA	NA	TGTGCCAGCTCACCAAGTGTTGAGGGTGCTTTCTTT	CASSPSVEGAFF
TRBV6-5	TRBJ2-1	TRBD2	NA	TGTGCCAGCAGTCCCGGGAGGAGTGGTGAGCAGTTCTTC	CASSPGRSGEQFF
TRBV30	TRBJ2-7	NA	NA	TGTGCCTGGAGTACAGGACGGGGGCCATACGAGCAGTACTTC	CAWSTGRGPYEQYF
TRBV11-1	TRBJ1-1	TRBD1	NA	TGTGCCAGCAGTCGGGACAGGGGCCCTTGGAACACTGAAGCTTTCTTT	CASSRDRGPWNTEAFF
TRBV6-1	TRBJ1-1	NA	NA	TGTGCCAGCAGTGAATGGGGGGGAGTAAGAACTGAAGCTTTCTTT	CASSEWGGVRTEAFF
TRBV10-3	TRBJ1-5	TRBD1	NA	TGTGCCGTCGGGACAGACAGCAATCAGCCCCAGCATTTT	CAVGTDSNQPQHF
TRBV12-3/TRBV12-4	TRBJ1-1	NA	once	TGTGCCAGCAGTTTATCAGGGACAGCTTTCTTT	CASSLSGTAFF
TRBV2	TRBJ1-5	NA	once	TGTGCCAGCAATCCCACAGGGAATGAGCGTCAGCCCCAGCATTTT	CASNPTGNERQPQHF
TRBV21-1	TRBJ1-4	NA	NA	TGTGCCAGCAGAGACAGGGGGCGGGGTAAGGCTAATGAAAAACTGTTTTTT	CASRDRGRGKANEKLFF